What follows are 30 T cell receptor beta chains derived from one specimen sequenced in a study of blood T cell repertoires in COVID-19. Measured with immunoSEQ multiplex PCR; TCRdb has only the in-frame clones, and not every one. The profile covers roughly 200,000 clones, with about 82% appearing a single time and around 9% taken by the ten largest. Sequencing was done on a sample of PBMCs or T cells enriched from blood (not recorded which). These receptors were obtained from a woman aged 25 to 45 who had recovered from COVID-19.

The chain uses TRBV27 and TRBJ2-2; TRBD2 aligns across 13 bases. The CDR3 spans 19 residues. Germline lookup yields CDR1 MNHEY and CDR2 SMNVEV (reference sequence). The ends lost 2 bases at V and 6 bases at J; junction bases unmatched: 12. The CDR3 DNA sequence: TGTGCCAGCAGTTTACGAGGGGGGGGACTAGCGGGAACTCCCGGGGAGCTGTTTTTT. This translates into CASSLRGGGLAGTPGELFF.

CDR3 sequence reads: CASSQLAGVYTQYF. The CDR3 nucleotides read TGCGCCAGCAGCCAATTAGCGGGAGTATATACGCAGTATTTT. V is TRBV4-1 and J is TRBJ2-3, with 9 bases fitting TRBD2. V dropped 2 bases and J dropped 7; count of bases not matched to a gene: 4. Germline V lookup: CDR1 MGHRA, CDR2 YSYEKL. This CDR3 has 14 residues.

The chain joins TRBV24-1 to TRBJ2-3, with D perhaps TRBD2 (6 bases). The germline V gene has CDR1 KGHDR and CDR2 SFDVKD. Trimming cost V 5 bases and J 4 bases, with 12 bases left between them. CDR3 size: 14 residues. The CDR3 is CATSGRLDSDTQYF. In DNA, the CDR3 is TGTGCCACCAGTGGGCGACTAGACTCAGATACGCAGTATTTT.

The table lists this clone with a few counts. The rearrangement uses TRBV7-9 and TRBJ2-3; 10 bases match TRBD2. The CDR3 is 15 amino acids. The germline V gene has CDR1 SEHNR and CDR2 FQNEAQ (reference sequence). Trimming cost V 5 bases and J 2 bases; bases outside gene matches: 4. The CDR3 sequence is CASSLLAGSTDTQYF. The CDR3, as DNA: TGTGCCAGCAGCCTACTAGCGGGGTCCACAGATACGCAGTATTTT.

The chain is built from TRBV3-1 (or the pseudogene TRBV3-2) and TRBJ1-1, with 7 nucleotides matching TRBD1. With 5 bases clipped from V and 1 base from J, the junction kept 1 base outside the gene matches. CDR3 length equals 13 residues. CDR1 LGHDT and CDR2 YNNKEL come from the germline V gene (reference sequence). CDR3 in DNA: TGTGCCAGCAGCAGACAGGGGAACACTGAAGCTTTCTTT. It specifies CASSRQGNTEAFF.

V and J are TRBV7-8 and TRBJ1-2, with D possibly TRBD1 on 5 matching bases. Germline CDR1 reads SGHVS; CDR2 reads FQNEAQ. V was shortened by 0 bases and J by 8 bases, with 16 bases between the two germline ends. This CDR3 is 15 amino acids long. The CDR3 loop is CASSLAGRMLEGYTF. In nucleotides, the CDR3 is TGTGCCAGCAGCTTAGCGGGGCGGATGCTTGAAGGCTACACCTTC.

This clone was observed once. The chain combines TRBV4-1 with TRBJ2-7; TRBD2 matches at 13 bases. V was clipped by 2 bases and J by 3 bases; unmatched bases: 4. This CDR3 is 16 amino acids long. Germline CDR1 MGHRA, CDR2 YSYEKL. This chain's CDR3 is CASSQPGLAGDYEQYF. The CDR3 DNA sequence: TGCGCCAGCAGCCAACCTGGACTAGCGGGGGACTACGAGCAGTACTTC.

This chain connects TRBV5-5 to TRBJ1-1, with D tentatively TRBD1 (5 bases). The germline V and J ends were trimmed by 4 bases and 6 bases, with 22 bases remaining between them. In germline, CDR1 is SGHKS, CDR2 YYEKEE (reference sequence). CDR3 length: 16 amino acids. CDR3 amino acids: CASSPLGVGGRAEAFF. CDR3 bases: TGTGCCAGCAGCCCACTGGGGGTGGGAGGAAGGGCTGAAGCTTTCTTT.

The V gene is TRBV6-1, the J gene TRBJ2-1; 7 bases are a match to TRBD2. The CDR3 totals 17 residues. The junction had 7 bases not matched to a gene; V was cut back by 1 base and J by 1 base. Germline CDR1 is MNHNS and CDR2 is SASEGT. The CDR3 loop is CASSEGLSGKSYNEQFF. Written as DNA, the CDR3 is TGTGCCAGCAGTGAAGGATTAAGCGGGAAGTCCTACAATGAGCAGTTCTTC.

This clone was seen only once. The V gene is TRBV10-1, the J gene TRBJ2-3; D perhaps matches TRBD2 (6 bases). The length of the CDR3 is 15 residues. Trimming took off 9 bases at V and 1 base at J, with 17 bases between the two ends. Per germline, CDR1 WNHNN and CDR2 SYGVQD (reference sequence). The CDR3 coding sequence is TGCGCCAGGGGACTCCCTCGTTACGGCACAGATACGCAGTATTTT. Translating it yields CARGLPRYGTDTQYF.

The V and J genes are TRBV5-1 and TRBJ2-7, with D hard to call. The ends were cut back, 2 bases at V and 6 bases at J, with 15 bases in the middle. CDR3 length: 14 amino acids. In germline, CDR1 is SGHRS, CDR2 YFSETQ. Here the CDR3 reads CASSFGYLGAEQYF. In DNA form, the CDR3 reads TGCGCCAGCAGCTTCGGTTACCTGGGCGCCGAGCAGTACTTC.

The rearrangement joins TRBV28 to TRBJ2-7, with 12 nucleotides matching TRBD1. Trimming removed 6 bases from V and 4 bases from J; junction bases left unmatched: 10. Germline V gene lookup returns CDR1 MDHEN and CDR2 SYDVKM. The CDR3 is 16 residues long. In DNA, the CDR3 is TGTGCCAGCAGCCATTCCGGGACAGGGGGCTTTTACGAGCAGTACTTC. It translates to CASSHSGTGGFYEQYF.

The CDR3 nucleotides read TGCGCCAGCAGCTTGGCCCCAGTAGGGACAGGGTCACGCGAGCAGTACTTC. This sequence encodes CASSLAPVGTGSREQYF. The chain employs TRBV5-1 and TRBJ2-7; 9 positions agree with TRBD1. CDR1 and CDR2 from the germline V gene are SGHRS and YFSETQ. The CDR3 is 17 amino acids. Germline trimming cut 0 bases from V and 6 bases from J; bases unmatched to any gene: 13.

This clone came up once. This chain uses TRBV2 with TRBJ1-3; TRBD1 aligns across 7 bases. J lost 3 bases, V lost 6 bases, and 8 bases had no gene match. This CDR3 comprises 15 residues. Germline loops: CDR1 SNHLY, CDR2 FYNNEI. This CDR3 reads CASRELTGNGNTIYF. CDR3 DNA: TGTGCCAGCAGGGAATTGACAGGGAATGGAAACACCATATATTTT.

The CDR3 loop reads CSAVGEAGGYEQYF. CDR3 nucleotides: TGCAGCGCTGTTGGCGAGGCGGGGGGATACGAGCAGTACTTC. V gene TRBV29-1 combines with J gene TRBJ2-7; 8 bases align to TRBD2. Unmatched junction bases numbered 12, after V lost 7 bases and J lost 4 bases. The CDR3 length is 14 residues. Germline loops: CDR1 SQVTM, CDR2 ANQGSEA.

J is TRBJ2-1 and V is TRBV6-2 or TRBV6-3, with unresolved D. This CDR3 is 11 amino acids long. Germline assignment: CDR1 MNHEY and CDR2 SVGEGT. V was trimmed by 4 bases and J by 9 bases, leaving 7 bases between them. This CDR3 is CASSSGGEQFF. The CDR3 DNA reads TGTGCCAGCAGTTCCGGTGGTGAGCAGTTCTTC.

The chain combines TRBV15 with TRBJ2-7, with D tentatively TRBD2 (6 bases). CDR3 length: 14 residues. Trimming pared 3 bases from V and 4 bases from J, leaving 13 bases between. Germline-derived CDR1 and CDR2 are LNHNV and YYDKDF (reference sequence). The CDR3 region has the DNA TGTGCCACCAGCAGGTCGGAGGGAAGGTACGAGCAGTACTTC. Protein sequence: CATSRSEGRYEQYF. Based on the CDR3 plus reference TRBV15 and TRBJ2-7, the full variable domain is DAMVIQNPRYQVTQFGKPVTLSCSQTLNHNVMYWYQQKSSQAPKLLFHYYDKDFNNEADTPDNFQSRRPNTSFCFLDIRSPGLGDTAMYLCATSRSEGRYEQYFGPGTRLTVT.

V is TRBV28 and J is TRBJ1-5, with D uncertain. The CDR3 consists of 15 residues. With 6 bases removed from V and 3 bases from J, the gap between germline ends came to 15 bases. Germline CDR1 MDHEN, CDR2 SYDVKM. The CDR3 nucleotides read TGTGCCAGCAGCCCGGCCAGCGTATACAATCAGCCCCAGCATTTT. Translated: CASSPASVYNQPQHF.

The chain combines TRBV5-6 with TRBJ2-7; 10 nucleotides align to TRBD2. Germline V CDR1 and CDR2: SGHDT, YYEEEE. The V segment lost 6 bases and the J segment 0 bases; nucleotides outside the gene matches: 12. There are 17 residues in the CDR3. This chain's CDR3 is CASIPAPSGSSSYEQYF. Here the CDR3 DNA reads TGTGCCAGCATCCCCGCACCTAGCGGGAGTTCCTCCTACGAGCAGTACTTC.

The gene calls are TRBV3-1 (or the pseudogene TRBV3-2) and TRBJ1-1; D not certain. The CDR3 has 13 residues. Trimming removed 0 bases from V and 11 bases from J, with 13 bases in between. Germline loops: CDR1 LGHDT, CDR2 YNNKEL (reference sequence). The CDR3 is CASSQDMRRSAFF. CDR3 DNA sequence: TGTGCCAGCAGCCAAGATATGAGAAGGAGTGCTTTCTTT.

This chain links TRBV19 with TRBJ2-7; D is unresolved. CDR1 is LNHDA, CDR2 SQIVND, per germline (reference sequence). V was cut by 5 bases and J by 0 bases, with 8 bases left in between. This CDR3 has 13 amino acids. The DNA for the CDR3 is TGTGCCAGTAGTCAAGAGGTCTCCTACGAGCAGTACTTC. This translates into CASSQEVSYEQYF.

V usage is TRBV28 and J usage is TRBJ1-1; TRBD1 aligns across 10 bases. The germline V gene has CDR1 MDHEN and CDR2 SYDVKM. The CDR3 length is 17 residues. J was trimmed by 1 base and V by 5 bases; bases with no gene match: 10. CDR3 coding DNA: TGTGCCAGCAGTCCCGGGACAGGGGATGGGAGGAACACTGAAGCTTTCTTT. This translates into CASSPGTGDGRNTEAFF.

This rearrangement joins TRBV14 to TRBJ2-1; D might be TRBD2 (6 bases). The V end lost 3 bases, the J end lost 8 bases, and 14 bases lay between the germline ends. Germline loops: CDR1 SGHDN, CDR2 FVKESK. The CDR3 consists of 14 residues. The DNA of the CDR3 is TGTGCCAGCAGCCACGGGCCCGGGAGACATGAGCAGTTCTTC. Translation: CASSHGPGRHEQFF.

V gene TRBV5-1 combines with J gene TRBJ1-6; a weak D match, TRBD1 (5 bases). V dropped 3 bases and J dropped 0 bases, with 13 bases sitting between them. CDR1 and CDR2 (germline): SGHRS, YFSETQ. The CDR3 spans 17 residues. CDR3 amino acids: CASSSGQTSSYNSPLHF. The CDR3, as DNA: TGCGCCAGCAGCTCAGGACAAACCAGCTCCTATAATTCACCCCTCCACTTT.

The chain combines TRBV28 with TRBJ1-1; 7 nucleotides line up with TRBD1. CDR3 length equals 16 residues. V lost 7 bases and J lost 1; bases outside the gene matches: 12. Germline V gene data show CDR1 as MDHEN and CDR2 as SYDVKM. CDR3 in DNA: TGTGCCAGCACCTCAGGGGGAACAGGGAAGAACACTGAAGCTTTCTTT. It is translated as CASTSGGTGKNTEAFF.

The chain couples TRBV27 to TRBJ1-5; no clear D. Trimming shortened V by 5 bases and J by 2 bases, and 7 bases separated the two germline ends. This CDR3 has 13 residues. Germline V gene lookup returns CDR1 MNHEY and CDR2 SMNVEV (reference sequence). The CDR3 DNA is TGTGCCAGCAGTAACCGAGGCAATCAGCCCCAGCATTTT. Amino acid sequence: CASSNRGNQPQHF.

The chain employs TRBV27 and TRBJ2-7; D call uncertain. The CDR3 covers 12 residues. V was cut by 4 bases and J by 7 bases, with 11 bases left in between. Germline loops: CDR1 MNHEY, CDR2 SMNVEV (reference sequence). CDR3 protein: CASSSPPREQYF. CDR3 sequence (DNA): TGTGCCAGCAGTTCCCCGCCGCGAGAGCAGTACTTC.

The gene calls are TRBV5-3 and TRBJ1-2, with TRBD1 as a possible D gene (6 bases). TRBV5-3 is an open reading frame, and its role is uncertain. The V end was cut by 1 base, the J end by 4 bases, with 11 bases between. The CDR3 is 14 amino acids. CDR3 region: CARSLSGEGYGYTF. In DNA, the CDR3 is TGTGCCAGAAGCTTGTCAGGGGAAGGCTATGGCTACACCTTC.

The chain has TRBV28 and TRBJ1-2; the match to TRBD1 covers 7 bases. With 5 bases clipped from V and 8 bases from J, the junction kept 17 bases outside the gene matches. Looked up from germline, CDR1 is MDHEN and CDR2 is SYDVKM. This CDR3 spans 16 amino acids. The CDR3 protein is CASSPLQPGGLSGYTF. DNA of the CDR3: TGTGCCAGCAGTCCTCTCCAACCAGGGGGTTTGAGCGGCTACACCTTC.

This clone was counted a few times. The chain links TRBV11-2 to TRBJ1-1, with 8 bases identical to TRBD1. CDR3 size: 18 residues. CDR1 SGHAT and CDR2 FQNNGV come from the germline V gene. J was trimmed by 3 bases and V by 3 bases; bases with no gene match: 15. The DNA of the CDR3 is TGTGCCAGCAGCTTTCCTACCAGGGACAGGTTACGGGACACTGAAGCTTTCTTT. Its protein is CASSFPTRDRLRDTEAFF.